Shown below are 19 T cell receptor gamma chains from a single sample sequenced in a study of gamma-delta T cells after stem cell transplantation. TCRdb fed the RT-PCR reads into CATT to redo clone calling. The sample carries around 5,000 gamma-chain clones, under 25% recorded once. The sequencing sample was made of gamma-delta T cells. These receptor sequences come from a human donor. It is not recorded whose cells these are; they may come from a transplant donor.

The V call is TRGV4, the J call TRGJ1 or TRGJ2. Losses at the gene ends were 3 bases for V and 14 bases for J; bases not matched to a gene: 4. The CDR3 is made up of 9 amino acids. The V gene's germline CDR1 is EGSTGY and CDR2 YDSYTSSV. As DNA, the CDR3 is TGTGCCACCTGGGATAACGAACTCTTT. It codes for CATWDNELF.

The table lists this clone with a few counts. The V gene is TRGV2, the J gene TRGJ1 or TRGJ2. V trimming: 1 base; J trimming: 2 bases; junction bases outside the gene matches: 2. CDR1 EGSNGY and CDR2 YDSYNSKV come from the germline V gene. The CDR3 sequence is 13 residues long. The CDR3 DNA reads as TGTGCCACCTGGGACGGTCATTATTATAAGAAACTCTTT. Protein: CATWDGHYYKKLF.

A few counts support this clone. The chain combines TRGV4 with TRGJ1 or TRGJ2. Per the germline V gene, CDR1 is EGSTGY and CDR2 is YDSYTSSV. The ends lost 0 bases at V and 7 bases at J; junction bases unmatched: 12. This CDR3 has 15 amino acids. Written as DNA, the CDR3 is TGTGCCACCTGGGATGGGCCCCTCCGGCGGTATAAGAAACTCTTT. It encodes CATWDGPLRRYKKLF.

To note about this clone: One end of the junction varies from germline; a read error may be responsible. The genes are TRGV2 and TRGJ1 or TRGJ2. Germline loops: CDR1 EGSNGY, CDR2 YDSYNSKV. This CDR3 contains 15 residues. The CDR3 region is CATWDGPTSYNKKLF. CDR3 sequence (DNA): TGTGCCACCTGGGACGGGCCAACATCTTATAATAAGAAACTCTTT.

Only a few counts were recorded for this clone. Compared with germline, one end of the junction differs, possibly owing to a read error. The chain is built from TRGV5 and TRGJ1 or TRGJ2. The CDR3 is 14 residues long. Germline V gene sequence: CDR1 VINAFY, CDR2 YDVSNSKD. The DNA for the CDR3 is TGTGCCACTTGGGACAGGCATCGTTATTATAAGAAACTCTTT. As protein: CATWDRHRYYKKLF.

This clone was counted a single time. The rearrangement joins TRGV8 to TRGJ1 or TRGJ2. Germline CDR1 and CDR2: VENAVY and YDSYNSRV. V dropped 0 bases and J dropped 0; count of bases not matched to a gene: 5. The CDR3 spans 15 residues. As DNA, the CDR3 is TGTGCCACCTGGGATAGGATCGCGAATTATTATAAGAAACTCTTT. Its translation is CATWDRIANYYKKLF.

Comment on this clone: This may be a read error: a much more frequent sequence differs by one nucleotide. Other DNA sequences in this sample translate to the same CDR3. This chain uses TRGV3 with TRGJ1 or TRGJ2. The trim removed 0 bases at V and 5 bases at J, leaving 4 bases unmatched. Per the germline V gene, CDR1 is VTNTFY and CDR2 is YDVSTARD (reference sequence). The CDR3 spans 13 residues. CDR3 region: CATWDRPNYKKLF. The CDR3 DNA reads TGTGCCACCTGGGACAGGCCAAATTATAAGAAACTCTTT.

The sample holds a few counts of this clone. The chain carries TRGV2 and TRGJ1 or TRGJ2. Germline-derived CDR1 and CDR2 are EGSNGY and YDSYNSKV. Trimming cost V 0 bases and J 11 bases; bases outside gene matches: 4. The CDR3 runs to 11 residues. This chain's CDR3 is CATWDGRQKLF. The CDR3 DNA is TGTGCCACCTGGGACGGGCGGCAGAAACTCTTT.

This clone was seen a few times. This may be a read error: a much more frequent sequence differs by one nucleotide. Other DNA sequences within the sample encode an identical CDR3. This chain joins TRGV9 and TRGJP. J gave up 3 bases and V 4 bases, and 3 bases lay outside the gene matches. Germline CDR1 GITISATS, CDR2 ISYDGTV (reference sequence). The CDR3 is 16 residues long. The CDR3 reads CALWDPQELGKKIKVF. Written as DNA, the CDR3 is TGTGCCTTGTGGGACCCGCAAGAGTTGGGCAAAAAAATCAAGGTATTT.

The V gene is TRGV8, the J gene TRGJP2. Trimming at V came to 0 bases and at J to 2 bases, leaving 6 bases not matched to a gene. CDR3 length: 16 residues. From germline, CDR1 is VENAVY and CDR2 YDSYNSRV. CDR3 region: CATWDRGASSDWIKTF. The CDR3 DNA sequence: TGTGCCACCTGGGATAGGGGGGCCAGTAGTGATTGGATCAAGACGTTT.

A remark on this clone: The junction departs from germline at one end; a sequencing error may be responsible. The chain has TRGV9 and TRGJ1 or TRGJ2. The CDR3 contains 13 residues. Looked up from germline, CDR1 is GITISATS and CDR2 is ISYDGTV (reference sequence). For the CDR3, the DNA is TGTGCCCTGTGGGAGGTCAATTATTATAAGAAACTCTTT. Protein: CALWEVNYYKKLF.

A note on this clone: Other DNA sequences in this specimen translate into the identical CDR3. This chain uses TRGV2 with TRGJP2. Germline assignment: CDR1 EGSNGY and CDR2 YDSYNSKV. J gave up 8 bases and V 0 bases, and 9 bases lay outside the gene matches. This CDR3 contains 15 residues. CDR3 sequence reads: CATWDGPPRDWIKTF. CDR3 DNA: TGTGCCACCTGGGACGGGCCCCCCCGGGATTGGATCAAGACGTTT.

V usage is TRGV9 and J usage is TRGJ1 or TRGJ2. Germline trimming cut 0 bases from V and 2 bases from J; bases unmatched to any gene: 7. The CDR3 has 15 amino acids. Per the germline V gene, CDR1 is GITISATS and CDR2 is ISYDGTV (reference sequence). In DNA form, the CDR3 reads TGTGCCTTGTGGGAGGTGGGGGGCCATTATTATAAGAAACTCTTT. Its translation is CALWEVGGHYYKKLF.

The rearrangement links TRGV9 to TRGJ1 or TRGJ2. Germline loops: CDR1 GITISATS, CDR2 ISYDGTV (reference sequence). After removal of 11 bases from V and 0 bases from J, the junction contained 1 base not matched to a gene. CDR3 length: 10 residues. The CDR3 DNA is TGTGCCTCGAATTATTATAAGAAACTCTTT. This gives the protein CASNYYKKLF.

The V and J genes are TRGV8 and TRGJP2. Looked up from germline, CDR1 is VENAVY and CDR2 is YDSYNSRV. This CDR3 contains 16 residues. V trimming: 3 bases; J trimming: 0 bases; junction bases outside the gene matches: 7. CDR3 DNA sequence: TGTGCCACCTGGGATGAGGGGTATAGTAGTGATTGGATCAAGACGTTT. It specifies CATWDEGYSSDWIKTF.

This sequence joins TRGV4 and TRGJ1 or TRGJ2. This CDR3 has 13 amino acids. Germline CDR1 is EGSTGY and CDR2 is YDSYTSSV. Trimming took 2 bases from V and 6 from J; bases not matched to a gene: 7. The CDR3 sequence is CATWDAWSYKKLF. Here the CDR3 DNA reads TGTGCCACCTGGGATGCGTGGAGTTATAAGAAACTCTTT.

The chain recombines TRGV9 with TRGJ1 or TRGJ2. The CDR3 is made up of 12 amino acids. Germline V gene data show CDR1 as GITISATS and CDR2 as ISYDGTV (reference sequence). V shed 0 bases and J 8 bases; nucleotides not matched to a gene: 4. The CDR3 loop is CALWEVQDKKLF. CDR3 nucleotides: TGTGCCTTGTGGGAGGTGCAAGATAAGAAACTCTTT.

This clone was seen only a few times. This chain joins TRGV5 and TRGJ1 or TRGJ2. V was pared by 6 bases and J by 7 bases, with 9 bases of the junction left unmatched. From germline, CDR1 is VINAFY and CDR2 YDVSNSKD. This CDR3 is built from 12 residues. The DNA of the CDR3 is TGTGCCACCTGGTTGATGGGGTATAAGAAACTCTTT. Protein product: CATWLMGYKKLF.

This clone was recorded a few times. The V and J genes are TRGV5 and TRGJ1 or TRGJ2. The length of the CDR3 is 13 residues. J was trimmed by 3 bases and V by 3 bases; bases with no gene match: 5. Germline V gene lookup returns CDR1 VINAFY and CDR2 YDVSNSKD. CDR3 sequence reads: CATWDGLYYKKLF. CDR3 sequence (DNA): TGTGCCACCTGGGACGGACTTTATTATAAGAAACTCTTT.